This TCR beta chain is from a study of shared clonotypes between healthy human individuals. Comment on this clone: Antigen: not known.

Study conclusions and caveats: In a handful of donors, around 5.5% of naive CD4 clonotypes appeared in common. Generally, naive subsets came out with larger estimated richness than memory subsets.

The CDR3 totals 14 residues. CDR1 and CDR2 (germline): SGHTA, FQGNSA. Trimming shortened V by 0 bases and J by 3 bases, and 9 bases separated the two germline ends. CD8 cells classed as naive were CD45RO-negative and positively selected for CCR7, excluding terminally differentiated effector memory CD45RA+ cells. Donors comprised only Caucasian adults living in Nashville, Tennessee. Sorted-subset replicate PCR reactions were performed with 150 to 200 ng DNA, corresponding to tens of thousands of T cell genomes. Method: immunoSEQ multiplex PCR; TCRdb's copy keeps in-frame clones and lacks some. Among under 2,000,000 clones listed, just under 95% were seen once.

Material: naive CD8+ T cells sorted from blood. The gene calls are TRBV7-2 and TRBJ2-7, with D perhaps matching TRBD2 (5 bases). This clonotype was obtained from a man between 18 and 35 years old in good health. The CDR3 sequence is CASSLAGSGYEQYF. The CDR3, as DNA: TGTGCCAGCAGCTTAGCAGGGAGCGGCTACGAGCAGTACTTC.